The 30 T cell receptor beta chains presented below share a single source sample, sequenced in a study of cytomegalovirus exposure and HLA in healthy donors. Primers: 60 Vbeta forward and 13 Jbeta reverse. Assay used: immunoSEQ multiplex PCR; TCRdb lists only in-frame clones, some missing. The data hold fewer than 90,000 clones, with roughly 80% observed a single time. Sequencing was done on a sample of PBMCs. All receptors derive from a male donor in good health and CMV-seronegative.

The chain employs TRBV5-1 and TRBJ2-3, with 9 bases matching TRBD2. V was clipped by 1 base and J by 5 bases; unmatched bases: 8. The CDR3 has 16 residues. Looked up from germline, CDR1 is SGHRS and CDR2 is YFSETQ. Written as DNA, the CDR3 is TGCGCCAGCAGCTTGTTGGGCGGGAGGGCGAAAGATACGCAGTATTTT. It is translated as CASSLLGGRAKDTQYF.

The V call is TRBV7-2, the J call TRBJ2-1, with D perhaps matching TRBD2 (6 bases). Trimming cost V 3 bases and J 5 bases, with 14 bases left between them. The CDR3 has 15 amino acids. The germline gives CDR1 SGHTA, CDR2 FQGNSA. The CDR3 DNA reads TGTGCCAGCAGCTTTTTCCGGGGGTCTAACAATGAGCAGTTCTTC. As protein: CASSFFRGSNNEQFF.

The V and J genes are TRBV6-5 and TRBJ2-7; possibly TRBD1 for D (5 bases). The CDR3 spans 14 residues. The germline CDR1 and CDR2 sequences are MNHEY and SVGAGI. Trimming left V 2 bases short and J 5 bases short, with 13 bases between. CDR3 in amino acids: CASSYQWQGHEQYF. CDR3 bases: TGTGCCAGCAGTTACCAGTGGCAGGGCCACGAGCAGTACTTC.

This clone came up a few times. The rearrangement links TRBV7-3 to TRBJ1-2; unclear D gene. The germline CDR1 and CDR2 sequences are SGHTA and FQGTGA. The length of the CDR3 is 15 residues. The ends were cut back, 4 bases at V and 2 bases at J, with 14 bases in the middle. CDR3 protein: CASSSVPGVNYGYTF. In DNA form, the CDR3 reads TGTGCCAGCAGCTCGGTCCCCGGGGTAAACTATGGCTACACCTTC. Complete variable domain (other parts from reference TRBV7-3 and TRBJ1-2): GAGVSQTPSNKVTEKGKYVELRCDPISGHTALYWYRQSLGQGPEFLIYFQGTGAADDSGLPNDRFFAVRPEGSVSTLKIQRTERGDSAVYLCASSSVPGVNYGYTFGSGTRLTVV.

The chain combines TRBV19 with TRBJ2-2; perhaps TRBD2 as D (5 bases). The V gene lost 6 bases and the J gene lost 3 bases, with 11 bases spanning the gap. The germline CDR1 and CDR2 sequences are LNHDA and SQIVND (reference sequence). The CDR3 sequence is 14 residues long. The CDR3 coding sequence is TGTGCCAGTAGGTTGAGCGGAGACACCGGGGAGCTGTTTTTT. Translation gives CASRLSGDTGELFF.

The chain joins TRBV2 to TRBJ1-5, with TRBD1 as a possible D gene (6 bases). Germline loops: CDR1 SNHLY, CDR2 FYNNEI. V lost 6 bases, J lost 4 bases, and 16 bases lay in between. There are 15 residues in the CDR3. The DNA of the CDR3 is TGTGCCAGCAGCCCCCGGACAGCGAATAATCAGCCCCAGCATTTT. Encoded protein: CASSPRTANNQPQHF.

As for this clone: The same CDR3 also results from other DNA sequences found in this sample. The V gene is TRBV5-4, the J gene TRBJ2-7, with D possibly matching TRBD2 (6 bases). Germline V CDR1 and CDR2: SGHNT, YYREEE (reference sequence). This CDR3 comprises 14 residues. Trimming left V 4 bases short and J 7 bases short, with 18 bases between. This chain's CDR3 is CASSTRTTLLEQYF. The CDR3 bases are TGTGCCAGCAGCACTAGGACTACCCTCCTGGAGCAGTACTTC.

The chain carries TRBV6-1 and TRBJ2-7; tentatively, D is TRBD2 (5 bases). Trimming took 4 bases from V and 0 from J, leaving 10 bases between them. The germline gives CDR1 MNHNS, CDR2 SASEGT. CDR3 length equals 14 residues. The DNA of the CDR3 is TGTGCCAGCAGTGGTCGGGGATCCTCCTACGAGCAGTACTTC. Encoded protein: CASSGRGSSYEQYF.

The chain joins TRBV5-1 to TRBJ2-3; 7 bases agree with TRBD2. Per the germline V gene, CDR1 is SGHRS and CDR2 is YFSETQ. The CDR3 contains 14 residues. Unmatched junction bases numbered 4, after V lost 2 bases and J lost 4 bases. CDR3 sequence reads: CASSLSSGSDTQYF. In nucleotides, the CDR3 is TGCGCCAGCAGCTTATCTAGCGGCTCAGATACGCAGTATTTT.

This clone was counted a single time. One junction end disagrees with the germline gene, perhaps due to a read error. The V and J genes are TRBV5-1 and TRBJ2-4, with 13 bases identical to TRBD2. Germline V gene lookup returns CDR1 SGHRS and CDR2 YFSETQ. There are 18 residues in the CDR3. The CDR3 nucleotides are TGCGCCAGCAGCTTGGAACTAGCGGGAGGGCCGGCCAAAAACAGTCAGTACTTC. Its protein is CASSLELAGGPAKNSQYF.

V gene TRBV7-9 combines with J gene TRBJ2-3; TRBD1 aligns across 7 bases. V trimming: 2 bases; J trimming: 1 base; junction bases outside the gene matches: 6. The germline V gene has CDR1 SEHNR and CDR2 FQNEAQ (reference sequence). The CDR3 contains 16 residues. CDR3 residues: CASSLLVGTGTDTQYF. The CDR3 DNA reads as TGTGCCAGCAGCTTATTGGTTGGGACAGGCACAGATACGCAGTATTTT.

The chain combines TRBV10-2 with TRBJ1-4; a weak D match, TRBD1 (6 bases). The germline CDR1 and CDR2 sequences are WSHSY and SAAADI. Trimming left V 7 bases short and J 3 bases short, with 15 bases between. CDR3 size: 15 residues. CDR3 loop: CASNNRVGSNEKLFF. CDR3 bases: TGCGCCAGCAACAACAGGGTTGGGTCTAATGAAAAACTGTTTTTT.

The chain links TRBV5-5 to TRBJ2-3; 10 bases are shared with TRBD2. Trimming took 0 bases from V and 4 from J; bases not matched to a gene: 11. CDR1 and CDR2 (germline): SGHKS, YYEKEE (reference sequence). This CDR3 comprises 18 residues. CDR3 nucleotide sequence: TGTGCCAGCAGCTTGGGGGGAGCGGGAGGGCCTGAGGCAGATACGCAGTATTTT. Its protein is CASSLGGAGGPEADTQYF.

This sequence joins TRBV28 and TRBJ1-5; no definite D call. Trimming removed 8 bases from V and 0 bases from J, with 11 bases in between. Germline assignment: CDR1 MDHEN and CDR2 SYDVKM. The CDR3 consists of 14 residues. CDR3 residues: CASHFGNSNQPQHF. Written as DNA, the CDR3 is TGTGCCAGCCATTTCGGTAATAGCAATCAGCCCCAGCATTTT. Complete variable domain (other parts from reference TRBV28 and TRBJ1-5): DVKVTQSSRYLVKRTGEKVFLECVQDMDHENMFWYRQDPGLGLRLIYFSYDVKMKEKGDIPEGYSVSREKKERFSLILESASTNQTSMYLCASHFGNSNQPQHFGDGTRLSIL.

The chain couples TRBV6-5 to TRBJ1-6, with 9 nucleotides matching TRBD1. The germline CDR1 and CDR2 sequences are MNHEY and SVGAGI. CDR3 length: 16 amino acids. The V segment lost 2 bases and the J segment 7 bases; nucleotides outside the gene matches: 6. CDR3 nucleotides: TGTGCCAGCAGTTACCATTTCGGACAGGGGAATTCACCCCTCCACTTT. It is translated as CASSYHFGQGNSPLHF.

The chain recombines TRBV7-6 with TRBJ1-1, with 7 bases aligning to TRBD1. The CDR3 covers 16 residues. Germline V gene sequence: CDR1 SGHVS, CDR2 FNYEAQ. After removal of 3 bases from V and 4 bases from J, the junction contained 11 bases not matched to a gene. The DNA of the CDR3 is TGTGCCAGCAGCTTGAACAGGGGAATGATGAGCACTGAAGCTTTCTTT. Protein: CASSLNRGMMSTEAFF.

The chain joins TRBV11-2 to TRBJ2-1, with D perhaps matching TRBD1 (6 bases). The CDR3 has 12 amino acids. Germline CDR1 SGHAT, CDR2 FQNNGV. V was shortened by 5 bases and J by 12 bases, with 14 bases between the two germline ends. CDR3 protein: CASSPDRGGQFF. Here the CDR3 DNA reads TGTGCCAGCAGCCCGGACCGAGGGGGGCAGTTCTTC.

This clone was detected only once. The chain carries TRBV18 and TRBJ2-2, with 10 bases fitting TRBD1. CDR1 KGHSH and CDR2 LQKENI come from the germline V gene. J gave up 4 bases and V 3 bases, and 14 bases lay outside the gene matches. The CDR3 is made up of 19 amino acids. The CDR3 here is CASSPRKLTGQGFTGELFF. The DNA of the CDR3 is TGTGCCAGCTCACCCCGAAAACTGACGGGACAGGGGTTCACCGGGGAGCTGTTTTTT.

The CDR3 spells CASSFLTDTQYF. DNA for the CDR3: TGTGCCAGCAGCTTCCTCACAGATACGCAGTATTTT. The chain links TRBV5-4 to TRBJ2-3; D unclear. V was cut by 2 bases and J by 2 bases, with 3 bases left in between. Germline CDR1 is SGHNT and CDR2 is YYREEE (reference sequence). The CDR3 consists of 12 residues. The full variable domain, in which reference TRBV5-4 and TRBJ2-3 provide the parts outside the CDR3, is ETGVTQSPTHLIKTRGQQVTLRCSSQSGHNTVSWYQQALGQGPQFIFQYYREEENGRGNFPPRFSGLQFPNYSSELNVNALELDDSALYLCASSFLTDTQYFGPGTRLTVL.

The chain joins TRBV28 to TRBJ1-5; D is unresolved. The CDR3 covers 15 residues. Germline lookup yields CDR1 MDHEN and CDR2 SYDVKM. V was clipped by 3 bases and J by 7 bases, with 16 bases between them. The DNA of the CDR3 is TGTGCCAGCAGTTTCACGATTCGGGTTTTGCAGCCCCAGCATTTT. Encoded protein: CASSFTIRVLQPQHF.

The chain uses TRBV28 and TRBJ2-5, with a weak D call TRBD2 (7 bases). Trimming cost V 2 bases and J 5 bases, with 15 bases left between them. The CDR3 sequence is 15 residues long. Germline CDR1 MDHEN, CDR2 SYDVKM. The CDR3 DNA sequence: TGTGCCAGCAGTTTAGGGGGGGCGGCTGCTGAGACCCAGTACTTC. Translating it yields CASSLGGAAAETQYF. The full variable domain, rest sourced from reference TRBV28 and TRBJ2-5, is DVKVTQSSRYLVKRTGEKVFLECVQDMDHENMFWYRQDPGLGLRLIYFSYDVKMKEKGDIPEGYSVSREKKERFSLILESASTNQTSMYLCASSLGGAAAETQYFGPGTRLLVL.

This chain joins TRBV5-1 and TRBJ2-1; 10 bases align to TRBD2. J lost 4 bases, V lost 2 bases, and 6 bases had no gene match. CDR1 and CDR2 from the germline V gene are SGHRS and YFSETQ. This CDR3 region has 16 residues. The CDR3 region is CASSLESGRAYNEQFF. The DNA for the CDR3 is TGCGCCAGCAGCTTAGAGAGCGGGAGGGCGTACAATGAGCAGTTCTTC.

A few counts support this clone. Here the CDR3 DNA reads TGTGCCAGTAGACCGGGTCTGAACACTGAAGCTTTCTTT. Encoded protein: CASRPGLNTEAFF. The chain employs TRBV19 and TRBJ1-1; D unresolved. Germline assignment: CDR1 LNHDA and CDR2 SQIVND (reference sequence). The CDR3 spans 13 residues. Trimming pared 6 bases from V and 0 bases from J, leaving 8 bases between.

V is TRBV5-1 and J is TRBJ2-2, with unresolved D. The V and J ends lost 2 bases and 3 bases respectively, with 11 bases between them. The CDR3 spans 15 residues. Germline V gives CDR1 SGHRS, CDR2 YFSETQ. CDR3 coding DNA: TGCGCCAGCAGCTTTATTACAGCACACACCGGGGAGCTGTTTTTT. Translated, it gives CASSFITAHTGELFF.

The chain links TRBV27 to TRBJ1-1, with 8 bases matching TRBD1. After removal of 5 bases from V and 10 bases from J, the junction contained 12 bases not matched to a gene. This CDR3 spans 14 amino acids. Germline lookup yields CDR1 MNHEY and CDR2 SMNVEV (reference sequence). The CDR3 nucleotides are TGTGCCAGCAGTGCCCAAACAGGGGGGTTCGGAGCTTTCTTT. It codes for CASSAQTGGFGAFF.

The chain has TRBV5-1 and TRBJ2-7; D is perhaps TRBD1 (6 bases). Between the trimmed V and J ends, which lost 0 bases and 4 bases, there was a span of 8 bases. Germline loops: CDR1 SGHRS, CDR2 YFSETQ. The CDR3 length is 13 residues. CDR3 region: CASSLEGGYEQYF. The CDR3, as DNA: TGCGCCAGCAGCTTGGAAGGGGGTTACGAGCAGTACTTC. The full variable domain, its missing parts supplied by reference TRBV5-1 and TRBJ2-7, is KAGVTQTPRYLIKTRGQQVTLSCSPISGHRSVSWYQQTPGQGLQFLFEYFSETQRNKGNFPGRFSGRQFSNSRSEMNVSTLELGDSALYLCASSLEGGYEQYFGPGTRLTVT.

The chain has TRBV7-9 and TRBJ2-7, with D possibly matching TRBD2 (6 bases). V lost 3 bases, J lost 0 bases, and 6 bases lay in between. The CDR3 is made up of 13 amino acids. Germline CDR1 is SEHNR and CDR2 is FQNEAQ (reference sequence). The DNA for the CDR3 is TGTGCCAGCAGCTTTAGCGGCTCCTACGAGCAGTACTTC. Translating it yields CASSFSGSYEQYF.

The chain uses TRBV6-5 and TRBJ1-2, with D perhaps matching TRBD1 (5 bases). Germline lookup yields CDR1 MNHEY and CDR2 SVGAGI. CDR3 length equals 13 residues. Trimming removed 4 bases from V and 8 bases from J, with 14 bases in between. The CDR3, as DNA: TGTGCCAGCAGTTCTCCGACAGTGAGAGGCTACACCTTC. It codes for CASSSPTVRGYTF.

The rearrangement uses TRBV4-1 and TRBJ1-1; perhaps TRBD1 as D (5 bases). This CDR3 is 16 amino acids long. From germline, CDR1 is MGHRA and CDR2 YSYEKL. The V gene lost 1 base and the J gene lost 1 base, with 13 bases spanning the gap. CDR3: CASSQGVWGSNTEAFF. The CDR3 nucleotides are TGCGCCAGCAGCCAAGGGGTTTGGGGCTCGAACACTGAAGCTTTCTTT.

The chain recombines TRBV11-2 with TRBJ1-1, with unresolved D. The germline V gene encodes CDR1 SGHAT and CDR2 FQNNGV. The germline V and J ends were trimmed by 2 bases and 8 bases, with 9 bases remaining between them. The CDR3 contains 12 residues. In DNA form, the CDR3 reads TGTGCCAGCAGCTTACAGGACTTCGAAGCTTTCTTT. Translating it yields CASSLQDFEAFF. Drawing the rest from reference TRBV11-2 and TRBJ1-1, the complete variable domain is EAGVAQSPRYKIIEKRQSVAFWCNPISGHATLYWYQQILGQGPKLLIQFQNNGVVDDSQLPKDRFSAERLKGVDSTLKIQPAKLEDSAVYLCASSLQDFEAFFGQGTRLTVV.